The T cell receptor beta chain under discussion was sequenced for a study of blood T cells in healthy people across ages. In regard to this clonotype: The antigen remains undetermined.

This CDR3 region has 11 residues. The V gene lost 8 bases and the J gene lost 5 bases, with 12 bases spanning the gap. The V gene's germline CDR1 is SQVTM and CDR2 ANQGSEA. Study-level results: More naive CD4+ cells and higher diversity marked long-lived donors relative to aged donors. Unsorted PBMCs prevented conclusive naive versus antigen-experienced comparison.

The use of a sample-barcoded 5' primer and a J-beta primer mix characterized a second PCR of 7 to 11 cycles. TCRdb used MiXCR to reprocess the 5' RACE reads, holding one entry per CDR3 protein. The repertoire holds roughly 1.5 million distinct CDR3 sequences, with approximately 43% as singletons. The gene calls are TRBV29-1 and TRBJ2-5, with D uncertain. The sequence derives from a woman aged 18-29 years in good health. Sample: blood. In DNA, the CDR3 is TGCAGCTTCGGAGCTCTCGAGACCCAGTACTTC. Its translation: CSFGALETQYF. The variable domain in full, completed from reference TRBV29-1 and TRBJ2-5, reads SAVISQKPSRDICQRGTSLTIQCQVDSQVTMMFWYRQQPGQSLTLIATANQGSEATYESGFVIDKFPISRPNLTFSTLTVSNMSPEDSSIYLCSFGALETQYFGPGTRLLVL.